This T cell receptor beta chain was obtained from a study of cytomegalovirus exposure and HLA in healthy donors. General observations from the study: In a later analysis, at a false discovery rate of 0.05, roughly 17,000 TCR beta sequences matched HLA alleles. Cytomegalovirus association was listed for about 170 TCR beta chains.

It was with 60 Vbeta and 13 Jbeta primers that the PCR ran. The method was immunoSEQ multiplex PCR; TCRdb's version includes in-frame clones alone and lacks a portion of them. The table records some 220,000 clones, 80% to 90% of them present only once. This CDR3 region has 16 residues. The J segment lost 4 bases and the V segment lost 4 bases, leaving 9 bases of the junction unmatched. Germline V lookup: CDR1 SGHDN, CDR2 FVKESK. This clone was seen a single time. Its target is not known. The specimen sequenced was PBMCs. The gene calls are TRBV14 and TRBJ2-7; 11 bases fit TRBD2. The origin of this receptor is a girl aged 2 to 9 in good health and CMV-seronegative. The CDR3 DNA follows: TGTGCCAGCAGCCCATTGAGACTAGCGGGGCTTTACGAGCAGTACTTC. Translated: CASSPLRLAGLYEQYF. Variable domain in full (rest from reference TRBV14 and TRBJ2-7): EAGVTQFPSHSVIEKGQTVTLRCDPISGHDNLYWYRRVMGKEIKFLLHFVKESKQDESGMPNNRFLAERTGGTYSTLKVQPAELEDSGVYFCASSPLRLAGLYEQYFGPGTRLTVT.